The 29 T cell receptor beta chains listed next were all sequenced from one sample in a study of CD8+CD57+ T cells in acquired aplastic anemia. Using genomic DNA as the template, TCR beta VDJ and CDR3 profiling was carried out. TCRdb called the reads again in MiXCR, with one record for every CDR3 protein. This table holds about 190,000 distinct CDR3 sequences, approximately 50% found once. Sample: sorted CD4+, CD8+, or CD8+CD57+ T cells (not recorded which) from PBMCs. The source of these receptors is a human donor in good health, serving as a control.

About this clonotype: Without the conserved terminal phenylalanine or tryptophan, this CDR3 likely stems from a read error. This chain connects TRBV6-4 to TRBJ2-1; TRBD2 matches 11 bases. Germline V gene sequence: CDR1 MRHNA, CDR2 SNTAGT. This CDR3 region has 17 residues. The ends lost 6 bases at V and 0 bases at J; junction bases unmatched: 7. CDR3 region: CASSKGLADPSYNEQFL. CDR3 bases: TGTGCCAGCAGCAAGGGACTAGCGGATCCCTCCTACAATGAGCAGTTCCTC.

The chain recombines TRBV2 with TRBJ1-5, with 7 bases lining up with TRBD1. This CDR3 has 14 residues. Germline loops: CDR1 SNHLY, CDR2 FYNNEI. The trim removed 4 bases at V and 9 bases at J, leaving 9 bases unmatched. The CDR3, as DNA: TGTGCCAGCAGTGGGACAGGCATGGGATCGCCCCAGCATTTT. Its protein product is CASSGTGMGSPQHF.

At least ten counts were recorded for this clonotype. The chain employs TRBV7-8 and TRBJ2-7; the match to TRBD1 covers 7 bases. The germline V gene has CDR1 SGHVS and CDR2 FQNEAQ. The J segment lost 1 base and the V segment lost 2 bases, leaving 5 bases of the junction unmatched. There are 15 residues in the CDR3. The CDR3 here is CASSLRHRGSYEQYF. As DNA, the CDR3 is TGTGCCAGCAGCTTAAGGCACAGGGGTTCCTACGAGCAGTACTTC.

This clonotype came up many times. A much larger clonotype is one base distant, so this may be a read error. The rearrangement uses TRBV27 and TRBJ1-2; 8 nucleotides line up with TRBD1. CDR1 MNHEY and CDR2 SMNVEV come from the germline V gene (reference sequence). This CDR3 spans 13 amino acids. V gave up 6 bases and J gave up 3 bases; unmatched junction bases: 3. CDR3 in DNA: TGTGCCAGCAGACCGACAGGGGACTATGGCTACACCTTC. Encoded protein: CASRPTGDYGYTF.

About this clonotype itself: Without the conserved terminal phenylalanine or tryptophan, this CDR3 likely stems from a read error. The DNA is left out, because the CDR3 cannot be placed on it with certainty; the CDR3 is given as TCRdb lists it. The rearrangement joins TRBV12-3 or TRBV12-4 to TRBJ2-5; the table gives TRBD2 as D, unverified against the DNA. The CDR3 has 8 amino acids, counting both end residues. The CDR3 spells CASSLRPN.

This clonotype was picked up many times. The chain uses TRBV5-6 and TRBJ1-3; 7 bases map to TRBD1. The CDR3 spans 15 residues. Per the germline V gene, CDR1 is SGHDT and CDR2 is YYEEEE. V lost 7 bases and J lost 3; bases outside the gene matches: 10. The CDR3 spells CASFYKGADGNTIYF. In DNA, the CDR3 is TGTGCCAGCTTTTACAAGGGGGCAGATGGAAACACCATATATTTT.

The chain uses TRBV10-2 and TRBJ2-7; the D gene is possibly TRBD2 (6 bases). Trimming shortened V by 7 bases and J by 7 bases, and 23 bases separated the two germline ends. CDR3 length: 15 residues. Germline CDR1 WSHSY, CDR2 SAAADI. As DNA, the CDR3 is TGCGCCAGCAACGCCGGGACTCGAATGCCCTTGGAGCAGTACTTC. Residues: CASNAGTRMPLEQYF.

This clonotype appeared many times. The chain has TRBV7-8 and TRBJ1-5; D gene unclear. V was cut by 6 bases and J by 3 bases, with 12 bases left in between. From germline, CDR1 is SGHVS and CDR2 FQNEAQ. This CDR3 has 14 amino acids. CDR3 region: CASRTGSTNQPQHF. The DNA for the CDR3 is TGTGCCAGCAGGACCGGGTCCACCAATCAGCCCCAGCATTTT.

The DNA of the CDR3 is TGTGCCAGCAGTCCGGGCTCCCCGAGCACCGGGGAGCTGTTTTTT. The encoded protein is CASSPGSPSTGELFF. The chain is built from TRBV28 and TRBJ2-2; the D is unclear. Trimming shortened V by 5 bases and J by 4 bases, and 14 bases separated the two germline ends. CDR3 size: 15 residues. Germline CDR1 is MDHEN and CDR2 is SYDVKM.

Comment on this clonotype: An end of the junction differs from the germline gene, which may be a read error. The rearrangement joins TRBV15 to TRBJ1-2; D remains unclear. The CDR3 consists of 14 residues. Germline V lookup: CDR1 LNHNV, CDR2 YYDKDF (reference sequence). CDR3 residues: CAASSQGLNYGYTF. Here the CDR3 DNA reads TGTGCCGCCAGCAGCCAAGGACTCAACTATGGCTACACCTTC.

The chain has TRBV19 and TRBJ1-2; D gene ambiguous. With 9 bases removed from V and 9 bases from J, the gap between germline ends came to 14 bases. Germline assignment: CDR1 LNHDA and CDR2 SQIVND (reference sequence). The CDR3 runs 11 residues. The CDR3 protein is CASLPLICYTF. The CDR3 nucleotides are TGTGCCAGCCTGCCCCTCATCTGCTACACCTTC.

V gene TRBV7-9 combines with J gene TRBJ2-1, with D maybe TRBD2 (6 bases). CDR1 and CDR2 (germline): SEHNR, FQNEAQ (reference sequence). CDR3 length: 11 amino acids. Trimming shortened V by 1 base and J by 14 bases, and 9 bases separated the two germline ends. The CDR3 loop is CASSLGTGEFF. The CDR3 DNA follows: TGTGCCAGCAGCTTAGGGACGGGGGAGTTCTTC.

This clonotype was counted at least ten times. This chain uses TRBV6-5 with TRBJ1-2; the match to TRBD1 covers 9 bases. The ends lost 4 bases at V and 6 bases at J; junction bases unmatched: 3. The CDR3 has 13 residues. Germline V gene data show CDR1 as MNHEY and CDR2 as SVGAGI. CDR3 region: CASSFDRGDGYTF. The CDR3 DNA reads TGTGCCAGCAGTTTTGACAGGGGGGATGGCTACACCTTC.

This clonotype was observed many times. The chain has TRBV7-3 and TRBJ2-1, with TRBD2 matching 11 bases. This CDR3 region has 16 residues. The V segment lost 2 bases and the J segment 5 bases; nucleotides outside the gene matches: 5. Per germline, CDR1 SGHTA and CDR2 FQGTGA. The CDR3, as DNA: TGTGCCAGCAGCTTACTAGCGGGGGGCCTAAACAATGAGCAGTTCTTC. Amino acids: CASSLLAGGLNNEQFF. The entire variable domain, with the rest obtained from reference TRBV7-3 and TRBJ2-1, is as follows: GAGVSQTPSNKVTEKGKYVELRCDPISGHTALYWYRQSLGQGPEFLIYFQGTGAADDSGLPNDRFFAVRPEGSVSTLKIQRTERGDSAVYLCASSLLAGGLNNEQFFGPGTRLTVL.

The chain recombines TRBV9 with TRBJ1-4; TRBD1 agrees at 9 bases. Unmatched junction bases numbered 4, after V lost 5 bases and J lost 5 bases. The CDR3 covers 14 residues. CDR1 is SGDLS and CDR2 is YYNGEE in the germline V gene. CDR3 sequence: CASRGGTGNEKLFF. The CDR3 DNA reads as TGTGCCAGCAGGGGAGGGACAGGGAATGAAAAACTGTTTTTT.

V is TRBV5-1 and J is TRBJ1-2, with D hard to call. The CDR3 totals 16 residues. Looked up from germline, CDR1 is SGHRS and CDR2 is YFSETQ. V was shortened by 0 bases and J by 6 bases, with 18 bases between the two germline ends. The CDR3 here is CASSLEVYSGRDGYTF. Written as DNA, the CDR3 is TGCGCCAGCAGCTTGGAGGTTTACAGCGGCCGGGATGGCTACACCTTC.

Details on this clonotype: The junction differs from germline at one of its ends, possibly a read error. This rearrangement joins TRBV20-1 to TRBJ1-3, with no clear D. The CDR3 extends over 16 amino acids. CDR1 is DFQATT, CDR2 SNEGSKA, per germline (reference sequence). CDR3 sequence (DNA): TGCAGTGCTAGAGATCTGATACCCCCCTCTGGAAACACCACATATTTT. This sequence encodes CSARDLIPPSGNTTYF.

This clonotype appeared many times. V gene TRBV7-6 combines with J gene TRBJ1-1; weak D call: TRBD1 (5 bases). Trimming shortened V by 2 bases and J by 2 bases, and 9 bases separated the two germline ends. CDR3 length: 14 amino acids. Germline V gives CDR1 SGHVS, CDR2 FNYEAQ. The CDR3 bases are TGTGCCAGCAGCTTATCAGGGACTAACACTGAAGCTTTCTTT. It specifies CASSLSGTNTEAFF.

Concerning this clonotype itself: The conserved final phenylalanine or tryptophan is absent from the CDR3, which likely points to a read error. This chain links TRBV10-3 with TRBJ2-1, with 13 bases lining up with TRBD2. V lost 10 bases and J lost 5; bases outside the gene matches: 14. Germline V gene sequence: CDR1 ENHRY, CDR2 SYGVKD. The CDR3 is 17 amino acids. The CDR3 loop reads CASTTRTSGGRDNEQFL. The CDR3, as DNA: TGTGCCAGCACCACCCGGACTAGCGGGGGACGTGACAATGAGCAGTTCCTC.

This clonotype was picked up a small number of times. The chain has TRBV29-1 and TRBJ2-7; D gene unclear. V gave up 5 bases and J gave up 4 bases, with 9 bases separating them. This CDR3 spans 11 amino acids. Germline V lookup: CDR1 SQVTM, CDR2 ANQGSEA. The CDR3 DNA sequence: TGCAGCGTTTTCGCGGAATACGAGCAGTACTTC. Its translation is CSVFAEYEQYF.

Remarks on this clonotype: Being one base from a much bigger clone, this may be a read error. This CDR3 reads CASRPTGLDSNQPQHF. DNA for the CDR3: TGTGCCAGCAGACCAACAGGGCTGGATAGCAATCAGCCCCAGCATTTT. The V gene is TRBV12-3 or TRBV12-4, the J gene TRBJ1-5; perhaps TRBD1 as D (6 bases). With 6 bases removed from V and 0 bases from J, the gap between germline ends came to 15 bases. This CDR3 has 16 residues.

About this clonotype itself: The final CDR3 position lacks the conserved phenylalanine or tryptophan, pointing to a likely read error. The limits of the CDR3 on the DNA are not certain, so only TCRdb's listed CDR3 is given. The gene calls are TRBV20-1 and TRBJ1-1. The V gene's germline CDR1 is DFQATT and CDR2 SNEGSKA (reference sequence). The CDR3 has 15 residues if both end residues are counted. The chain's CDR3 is CSARDIYAVGTEALS.

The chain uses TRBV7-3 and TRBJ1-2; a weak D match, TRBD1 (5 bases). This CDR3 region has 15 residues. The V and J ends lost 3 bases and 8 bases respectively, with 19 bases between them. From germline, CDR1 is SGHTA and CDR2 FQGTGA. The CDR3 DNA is TGTGCCAGCAGCTTGGGGGGGGACGGTGGCTACGGCTACACCTTC. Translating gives CASSLGGDGGYGYTF.

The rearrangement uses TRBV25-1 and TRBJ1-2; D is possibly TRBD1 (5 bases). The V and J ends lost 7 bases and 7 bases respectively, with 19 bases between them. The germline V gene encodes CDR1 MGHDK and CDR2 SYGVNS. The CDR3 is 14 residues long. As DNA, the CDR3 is TGTGCCAGCATAGACGCCAGGGAGACGCGTGGCTACACCTTC. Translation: CASIDARETRGYTF.

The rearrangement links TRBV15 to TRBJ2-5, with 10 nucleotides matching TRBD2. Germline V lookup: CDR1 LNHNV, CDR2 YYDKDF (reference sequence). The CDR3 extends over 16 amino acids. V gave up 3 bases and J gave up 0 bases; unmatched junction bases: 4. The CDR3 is CATSSPGLANQETQYF. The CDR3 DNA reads TGTGCCACCAGCAGCCCGGGACTAGCGAACCAAGAGACCCAGTACTTC.

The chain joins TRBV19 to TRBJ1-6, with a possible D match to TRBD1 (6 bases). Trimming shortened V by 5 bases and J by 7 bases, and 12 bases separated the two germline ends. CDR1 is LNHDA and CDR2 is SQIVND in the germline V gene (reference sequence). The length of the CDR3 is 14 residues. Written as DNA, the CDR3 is TGTGCCAGTAGTGGGGGCCGCCGCAATTCACCCCTCCACTTT. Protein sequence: CASSGGRRNSPLHF. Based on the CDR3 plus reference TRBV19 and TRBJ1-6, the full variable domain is DGGITQSPKYLFRKEGQNVTLSCEQNLNHDAMYWYRQDPGQGLRLIYYSQIVNDFQKGDIAEGYSVSREKKESFPLTVTSAQKNPTAFYLCASSGGRRNSPLHFGNGTRLTVT.

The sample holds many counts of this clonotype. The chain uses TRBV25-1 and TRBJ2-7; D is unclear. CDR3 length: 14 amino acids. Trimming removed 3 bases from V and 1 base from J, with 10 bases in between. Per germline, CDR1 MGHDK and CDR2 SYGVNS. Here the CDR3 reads CASSDGVSSYEQYF. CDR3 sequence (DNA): TGTGCCAGCAGTGATGGGGTCAGTTCCTACGAGCAGTACTTC.

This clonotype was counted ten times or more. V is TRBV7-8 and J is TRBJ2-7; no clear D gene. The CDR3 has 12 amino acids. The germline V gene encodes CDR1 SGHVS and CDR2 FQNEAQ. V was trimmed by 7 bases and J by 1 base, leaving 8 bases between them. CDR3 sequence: CASNSFSYEQYF. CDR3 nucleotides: TGTGCCAGCAACTCTTTTTCCTACGAGCAGTACTTC.

Here the CDR3 DNA reads TGTGCCAGCAGCTTATCTTTTGGACTAGCGGGGAGGGAGACCCAGTACTTC. Protein product: CASSLSFGLAGRETQYF. V usage is TRBV7-8 and J usage is TRBJ2-5; TRBD2 matches 12 bases. CDR3 length equals 17 residues. V lost 2 bases and J lost 5; bases outside the gene matches: 9. Germline V gives CDR1 SGHVS, CDR2 FQNEAQ.